This is a list of T cell receptor beta chains from one sample in a study of OX40 agonist ivuxolimab in advanced cancers. TCRdb's copy holds only in-frame clones and misses some; the assay was immunoSEQ multiplex PCR. The sample lists tens of thousands of clones; approximately 83% were seen once. The sequenced sample was CD4+ or CD8+ T cells sorted from blood, obtained in a trial of the OX40 agonist ivuxolimab. The receptors stem from an adult with an advanced solid tumor such as melanoma, head and neck, liver or kidney cancer. Each CDR3 is given with its conserved first and last residue. The D gene is left open where the match is weak. Size tells how often a clone was seen (once, few, many) or the class of an expanded clone, and some rows leave it out.

v_gene: TRBV7-9
abundance: once
d_gene: NA
CDR3aa: CASSSLDRNEKLFF

v_gene: TRBV6-1
abundance: NA
d_gene: TRBD2
CDR3aa: CASQSGGYFNGELFF

v_gene: TRBV5-8
abundance: NA
d_gene: NA
CDR3aa: CASSLDGSSYNEQFF

v_gene: TRBV5-4
abundance: NA
d_gene: TRBD1
CDR3aa: CASSPRQGADTQYF

v_gene: TRBV13
abundance: NA
d_gene: TRBD1
CDR3aa: CASSPDRDEAFF

v_gene: TRBV6-5
abundance: NA
d_gene: NA
CDR3aa: CASSYAPSFDTQYF

v_gene: TRBV7-4
abundance: once
d_gene: NA
CDR3aa: CASSLGPPGGKMEKLFF

v_gene: TRBV27
abundance: NA
d_gene: NA
CDR3aa: CASSLSRVLIYEQYF

v_gene: TRBV19
abundance: NA
d_gene: NA
CDR3aa: CASTPGKGWTDTQYF

v_gene: TRBV7-2
abundance: NA
d_gene: NA
CDR3aa: CASSQDWGRPDTQYF